These 6 T cell receptor beta chains were all obtained from the same sample, sequenced in a study of blood T cell repertoires in COVID-19. Clones were sequenced by immunoSEQ multiplex PCR, and TCRdb holds only the in-frame ones, with some missing. The sample carries approximately 220,000 clones, more than 80% recorded once. The sample was PBMCs or T cells enriched from blood (not recorded which). The receptors derive from a woman between 35 and 50 years old with acute COVID-19.

The chain joins TRBV18 to TRBJ1-1; no clear D gene. Germline V lookup: CDR1 KGHSH, CDR2 LQKENI. V was pared by 0 bases and J by 6 bases, with 8 bases between. The CDR3 covers 13 residues. The CDR3 is CASSPPFTAEAFF. CDR3 coding DNA: TGTGCCAGCTCACCACCCTTTACGGCTGAAGCTTTCTTT.

The sample holds one count of this clone. V usage is TRBV21-1 and J usage is TRBJ2-1; the table calls TRBD1, which could not be checked here. TRBV21-1 is a pseudogene segment. This CDR3 spans 15 amino acids. The CDR3 DNA follows: TGTGCCAGCAGCAAATTCGGTGGGCAGTGCAATGAGCAGTTCTTC. Its translation: CASSKFGGQCNEQFF.

CDR3 region: CSATGTSGSYEQYF. As DNA, the CDR3 is TGCAGCGCCACCGGGACTAGCGGGTCCTACGAGCAGTACTTC. The J gene is TRBJ2-7, the V gene TRBV29-1, with TRBD2 matching over 12 bases. The CDR3 is made up of 14 amino acids. CDR1 is SQVTM and CDR2 is ANQGSEA in the germline V gene. Trimming at V came to 7 bases and at J to 1 base, leaving 5 bases not matched to a gene.

The rearrangement links TRBV6-5 to TRBJ1-4, with TRBD1 identical over 10 bases. The CDR3 is made up of 15 amino acids. Losses at the gene ends were 6 bases for V and 7 bases for J; bases not matched to a gene: 8. The germline V gene encodes CDR1 MNHEY and CDR2 SVGAGI. For the CDR3, the DNA is TGTGCCAGCAGCCCATACGGGACAGGGGTTGAAAAACTGTTTTTT. It yields the protein CASSPYGTGVEKLFF.

The gene calls are TRBV2 and TRBJ1-1; D gene ambiguous. The V and J ends lost 3 bases and 10 bases respectively, with 9 bases between them. The germline CDR1 and CDR2 sequences are SNHLY and FYNNEI. The CDR3 runs to 11 residues. CDR3 nucleotides: TGTGCCAGCAGTGATGCGGTCGGAGCTTTCTTT. This codes for CASSDAVGAFF. The full variable domain, rest sourced from reference TRBV2 and TRBJ1-1, is EPEVTQTPSHQVTQMGQEVILRCVPISNHLYFYWYRQILGQKVEFLVSFYNNEISEKSEIFDDQFSVERPDGSNFTLKIRSTKLEDSAMYFCASSDAVGAFFGQGTRLTVV.

The chain links TRBV7-8 to TRBJ1-6, with D maybe TRBD1 (5 bases). The germline V gene has CDR1 SGHVS and CDR2 FQNEAQ. V lost 2 bases, J lost 5 bases, and 16 bases lay in between. The CDR3 contains 17 residues. The CDR3 coding sequence is TGTGCCAGCAGCTTATCGAGGGAGGGACCCCATAATTCACCCCTCCACTTT. This encodes CASSLSREGPHNSPLHF. Full variable domain (rest looked up from reference TRBV7-8 and TRBJ1-6): GAGVSQSPRYKVAKRGQDVALRCDPISGHVSLFWYQQALGQGPEFLTYFQNEAQLDKSGLPSDRFFAERPEGSVSTLKIQRTQQEDSAVYLCASSLSREGPHNSPLHFGNGTRLTVT.